The next 3 T cell receptor beta chains were all read from a single sample in a study of vaccination and CD4 T cells after COVID-19. Oncomine TCR Beta short-read sequencing was applied to DNA from cultured CD4+ T cells. TCRdb reprocessed the PCR reads via MiXCR and lists one record per CDR3 protein. Among 15,000 to 20,000 distinct CDR3 sequences listed, 51% were seen once. Treatment noted: approximately nine-day PBMC culture with coronavirus spike peptide pools or control peptides (ViraFEST assay). For these receptors, no antigen is known. The sample in question was CD4+ T cells from blood, cultured in vitro, obtained before SARS-CoV-2 vaccination. The receptors shown here come from a human donor who had recovered from COVID-19.

The V call is TRBV14, the J call TRBJ1-1; the D is unclear. The CDR3 has 13 residues. The germline CDR1 and CDR2 sequences are SGHDN and FVKESK. Trimming removed 2 bases from V and 7 bases from J, with 11 bases in between. The CDR3 loop reads CASSQLSGREAFF. The DNA of the CDR3 is TGTGCCAGCAGCCAACTCTCGGGCCGTGAAGCTTTCTTT.

In this sample, this clonotype turned up a few times. The chain joins TRBV20-1 to TRBJ2-4, with D uncertain. CDR3 size: 13 residues. V lost 3 bases to trimming and J lost 1 base, with 7 bases between them. Germline loops: CDR1 DFQATT, CDR2 SNEGSKA (reference sequence). DNA of the CDR3: TGCAGTGCTAGTCCGTCTGCCAAAAACATTCAGTACTTC. It codes for CSASPSAKNIQYF.

This sequence joins TRBV19 and TRBJ1-6; a weak D match, TRBD1 (6 bases). V dropped 4 bases and J dropped 7 bases, with 11 bases sitting between them. The CDR3 runs to 14 residues. Germline V CDR1 and CDR2: LNHDA, SQIVND (reference sequence). CDR3 protein: CASSRGARNSPLHF. The CDR3 coding sequence is TGTGCCAGTAGTAGGGGGGCGCGGAATTCACCCCTCCACTTT.